These T cell receptor beta chains were read from a single sample in a study of blood T cell repertoires in COVID-19. Data came from immunoSEQ multiplex PCR; TCRdb stores just in-frame clones and leaves some out. The sample includes under 150,000 clones, approximately 84% of them seen just once. Sequencing was done on a sample of peripheral blood. These receptors originate from a man between 65 and 85 years old with acute or convalescent COVID-19. CDR3s include the opening cysteine and the closing phenylalanine or tryptophan.

v_call	j_call	cdr3_aa
TRBV7-2	TRBJ2-1	CASSLAAASGGNEQFF
TRBV3-1/TRBV3-2	TRBJ2-7	CASSPRTGSSYEQYF
TRBV3-1/TRBV3-2	TRBJ1-6	CASSQGQPGVGSPLHF
TRBV5-1	TRBJ2-1	CASSLVRGGTANEQFF
TRBV5-8	TRBJ2-4	CASSLGHLDAKNIQYF
TRBV19	TRBJ1-6	CASSEAMNSPLHF
TRBV3-1/TRBV3-2	TRBJ2-7	CASSRGGLYEQYF
TRBV7-8	TRBJ1-1	CASSLVPGRENTEAFF
TRBV6-5	TRBJ2-2	CASTTQPGYTGELFF
TRBV6-2/TRBV6-3	TRBJ2-2	CASSHGLGELFF
TRBV3-1/TRBV3-2	TRBJ2-2	CASASGGWNTGELFF
TRBV12-5	TRBJ2-7	CASGLGQHAGEQYF
TRBV5-1	TRBJ2-7	CASSLAPTSGGEQYF
TRBV6-1	TRBJ1-1	CASSELGHLNTEAFF
TRBV6-6	TRBJ1-2	CASSLPQDSLYGYTF
TRBV5-1	TRBJ2-3	CASSSSGASTDTQYF
TRBV7-2	TRBJ1-4	CASSPFRKGQGEKLFF
TRBV20-1	TRBJ2-3	CRAEEGDTQYF
TRBV11-1	TRBJ2-1	CASSLAGRTSRIEQFF
TRBV7-3	TRBJ2-1	CASSLPGTGNNEQFF
TRBV2	TRBJ2-3	CASNTLAGSTDTQYF
TRBV10-3	TRBJ2-7	CAISGRGPEQYF
TRBV19	TRBJ1-1	CASRGTETTNTEAFF
TRBV19	TRBJ2-1	CASSTGQGARSSYNEQFF
TRBV7-2	TRBJ2-1	CASSLVAGALYNEQFF
TRBV25-1	TRBJ2-2	CASSEDRDTGELFF
TRBV4-2	TRBJ2-5	CASSQDAGGQETQYF
TRBV29-1	TRBJ2-1	CSVVGDSQNEQFF
TRBV5-4	TRBJ1-5	CASSSHEAGNQPQHF
TRBV12-2	TRBJ2-1	CASRLGGRVDNEQFF
TRBV5-6	TRBJ1-3	CASSPTDATAGGNTIYF
TRBV29-1	TRBJ1-2	CSVAGGEDYGYTF
TRBV7-2	TRBJ1-2	CASSTRQGRTNYGYTF
TRBV19	TRBJ1-1	CASSVQAGDEAFF
TRBV2	TRBJ2-7	CAKSGTGDYEQYF
TRBV4-1	TRBJ1-3	CASSQGSGNTIYF
TRBV6-5	TRBJ1-2	CASSRGQGASGYTF
TRBV29-1	TRBJ2-7	CSVEEGEVMEQYF
TRBV7-6	TRBJ1-1	CASSPRSVTMNTEAFF
TRBV10-3	TRBJ1-1	CAISDPGRGTEAFF
TRBV12-5	TRBJ2-7	CASGLKLGQSSYEQYF
TRBV10-2	TRBJ2-5	CASRALAGAQETQYF
TRBV14	TRBJ2-7	CASSQEGAGAPYEQYF
TRBV5-1	TRBJ1-3	CASSADSTGNTIYF
TRBV4-2	TRBJ1-2	CASSQVPGQGGYGYTF
TRBV2	TRBJ2-1	CASSGTSGGQQFF
TRBV6-1	TRBJ1-3	CASSEVGMSSGNTIYF
TRBV5-1	TRBJ2-3	CASRFPGGSGTSTDTQYF
TRBV6-6	TRBJ2-3	CASSRQSTDTQYF
TRBV28	TRBJ2-3	CASSLLMLGAGGTTDTQYF
TRBV28	TRBJ1-1	CASSFRGRNTEAFF
TRBV19	TRBJ1-2	CASSIDLRGQQTTNYGYTF